Presented here are 17 T cell receptor beta chains from one specimen sequenced in a study of OX40 agonist ivuxolimab in advanced cancers. Libraries were prepared by immunoSEQ multiplex PCR; TCRdb keeps only in-frame clonotypes and omits some of them. This sample carries 65,000 to 100,000 clones, approximately 85% of them seen once, and the ten largest clones take about 4%. The sequenced sample was CD4+ or CD8+ T cells sorted from blood, obtained in a trial of the OX40 agonist ivuxolimab. The receptor set was obtained from an adult with an advanced solid tumor such as melanoma, head and neck, liver or kidney cancer.

V is TRBV6-1 and J is TRBJ2-1; 7 nucleotides match TRBD1. From germline, CDR1 is MNHNS and CDR2 SASEGT. The CDR3 spans 14 residues. V lost 6 bases and J lost 4; bases outside the gene matches: 6. CDR3 nucleotides: TGTGCCAGCAGCGCCCGGGACAGATACAATGAGCAGTTCTTC. This encodes CASSARDRYNEQFF.

The chain carries TRBV4-3 and TRBJ2-1; TRBD2 aligns across 7 bases. The CDR3 has 15 residues. The germline gives CDR1 LGHNA, CDR2 YSLEER. J gave up 2 bases and V 3 bases, and 4 bases lay outside the gene matches. CDR3 nucleotide sequence: TGCGCCAGCAGCCAGCTAGCGGACGCCTACAATGAGCAGTTCTTC. This sequence encodes CASSQLADAYNEQFF.

Concerning this clone: One end of the junction varies from germline; a read error may be responsible. The CDR3 is CASTDEGQGPFF. CDR3 DNA sequence: TGTGCCAGCACCGATGAGGGACAGGGGCCTTTTTTT. V usage is TRBV28 and J usage is TRBJ1-5, with TRBD1 matching 10 bases. CDR3 length: 12 amino acids. CDR1 and CDR2 from the germline V gene are MDHEN and SYDVKM.

DNA of the CDR3: TGTGCCGGAGGGGTCGGGGGGAACACTGAAGCTTTCTTT. It translates to CAGGVGGNTEAFF. The chain uses TRBV2 and TRBJ1-1; D is possibly TRBD1 (5 bases). Trimming shortened V by 11 bases and J by 1 base, and 14 bases separated the two germline ends. The CDR3 runs to 13 residues. Germline CDR1 is SNHLY and CDR2 is FYNNEI.

The chain links TRBV2 to TRBJ1-1; D gene ambiguous. Germline V gene lookup returns CDR1 SNHLY and CDR2 FYNNEI. There are 13 residues in the CDR3. V lost 8 bases and J lost 1, with 11 bases in between. CDR3: CASPNRGNTEAFF. DNA for the CDR3: TGTGCCAGCCCGAACCGGGGGAACACTGAAGCTTTCTTT. Based on the CDR3 plus reference TRBV2 and TRBJ1-1, the full variable domain is EPEVTQTPSHQVTQMGQEVILRCVPISNHLYFYWYRQILGQKVEFLVSFYNNEISEKSEIFDDQFSVERPDGSNFTLKIRSTKLEDSAMYFCASPNRGNTEAFFGQGTRLTVV.

The chain employs TRBV9 and TRBJ1-1; D call uncertain. Germline CDR1 reads SGDLS; CDR2 reads YYNGEE. V shed 3 bases and J shed 4 bases, with 16 bases lying between them. This CDR3 spans 15 amino acids. CDR3: CASSAQWGSGTEAFF. In nucleotides, the CDR3 is TGTGCCAGCAGCGCCCAATGGGGATCGGGCACTGAAGCTTTCTTT.

The chain couples TRBV19 to TRBJ2-7, with D possibly matching TRBD2 (6 bases). V lost 6 bases and J lost 6, with 21 bases in between. Germline loops: CDR1 LNHDA, CDR2 SQIVND (reference sequence). This CDR3 region has 15 residues. CDR3 in amino acids: CASSLLMTTAGEQYF. DNA of the CDR3: TGTGCCAGTAGCCTACTTATGACTACAGCGGGCGAGCAGTACTTC.

The rearrangement links TRBV27 to TRBJ2-1, with TRBD2 matching over 13 bases. Germline V CDR1 and CDR2: MNHEY, SMNVEV (reference sequence). Trimming at V came to 2 bases and at J to 9 bases, leaving 7 bases not matched to a gene. The CDR3 covers 16 residues. CDR3 sequence (DNA): TGTGCCAGCAGTTTAAGCCGGACTAGCGGGAGCACTGAGCAGTTCTTC. Protein sequence: CASSLSRTSGSTEQFF.

The chain uses TRBV5-1 and TRBJ2-1; possible D gene TRBD2, 7 bases. The length of the CDR3 is 19 residues. The germline V gene encodes CDR1 SGHRS and CDR2 YFSETQ. Deletions cut 3 bases from V and 0 bases from J, with 22 bases between. In DNA form, the CDR3 reads TGCGCCAGCAGCTCGGAGGGGGGGACCCTCGATCCCTCCTACAATGAGCAGTTCTTC. Translating it yields CASSSEGGTLDPSYNEQFF. The whole variable domain, filled in from reference TRBV5-1 and TRBJ2-1, reads KAGVTQTPRYLIKTRGQQVTLSCSPISGHRSVSWYQQTPGQGLQFLFEYFSETQRNKGNFPGRFSGRQFSNSRSEMNVSTLELGDSALYLCASSSEGGTLDPSYNEQFFGPGTRLTVL.

In its sample, this clone was seen once. The chain combines TRBV19 with TRBJ2-4; 7 bases are shared with TRBD1. Germline V gene sequence: CDR1 LNHDA, CDR2 SQIVND (reference sequence). The length of the CDR3 is 14 residues. Germline trimming cut 5 bases from V and 1 base from J; bases unmatched to any gene: 2. For the CDR3, the DNA is TGTGCCAGTAGTGAGGGGGCGGCCAAAAACATTCAGTACTTC. It translates to CASSEGAAKNIQYF.

The rearrangement links TRBV19 to TRBJ2-7; 7 bases fit TRBD1. This CDR3 comprises 12 residues. CDR1 and CDR2 (germline): LNHDA, SQIVND (reference sequence). V lost 8 bases and J lost 4; bases outside the gene matches: 5. As DNA, the CDR3 is TGTGCCAGTTCCAACAGGGGTTACGAGCAGTACTTC. As protein: CASSNRGYEQYF.

The chain uses TRBV6-4 and TRBJ2-3; no firm D call. Germline V gives CDR1 MRHNA, CDR2 SNTAGT. CDR3 length: 13 residues. Between the trimmed V and J ends, which lost 2 bases and 2 bases, there was a span of 5 bases. The CDR3 loop is CASSDKSTDTQYF. Written as DNA, the CDR3 is TGTGCCAGCAGTGACAAGTCCACAGATACGCAGTATTTT.

The rearrangement uses TRBV28 and TRBJ2-5; possibly TRBD2 for D (6 bases). Germline loops: CDR1 MDHEN, CDR2 SYDVKM. The length of the CDR3 is 16 residues. V was shortened by 3 bases and J by 1 base, with 15 bases between the two germline ends. The CDR3 DNA sequence: TGTGCCAGCAGTTTTATCGGCGGGACTTTCCAAGAGACCCAGTACTTC. It specifies CASSFIGGTFQETQYF.

The chain has TRBV25-1 and TRBJ2-1, with 8 bases matching TRBD1. Per the germline V gene, CDR1 is MGHDK and CDR2 is SYGVNS. The CDR3 is made up of 14 amino acids. J was trimmed by 4 bases and V by 2 bases; bases with no gene match: 1. In DNA, the CDR3 is TGTGCCAGCAGTGAACAGGGGGCTTACAATGAGCAGTTCTTC. This translates into CASSEQGAYNEQFF.

This clone was counted between two and nine times. This chain links TRBV7-9 with TRBJ2-7, with D maybe TRBD1 (5 bases). The V end was cut by 7 bases, the J end by 5 bases, with 18 bases between. Per the germline V gene, CDR1 is SEHNR and CDR2 is FQNEAQ (reference sequence). The CDR3 extends over 14 amino acids. The CDR3 sequence is CASIETRADHEQYF. The CDR3 bases are TGTGCCAGCATTGAAACCAGGGCCGACCACGAGCAGTACTTC.

V and J are TRBV7-9 and TRBJ2-1, with 8 bases lining up with TRBD1. Germline CDR1 is SEHNR and CDR2 is FQNEAQ (reference sequence). V trimming: 1 base; J trimming: 9 bases; junction bases outside the gene matches: 17. The CDR3 has 18 amino acids. DNA for the CDR3: TGTGCCAGCAGCTTAGTTTGGGTCGGTTCGGACAGGGCGTTTGAGCAGTTCTTC. As protein: CASSLVWVGSDRAFEQFF. Variable domain in full (rest from reference TRBV7-9 and TRBJ2-1): DTGVSQNPRHKITKRGQNVTFRCDPISEHNRLYWYRQTLGQGPEFLTYFQNEAQLEKSRLLSDRFSAERPKGSFSTLEIQRTEQGDSAMYLCASSLVWVGSDRAFEQFFGPGTRLTVL.

This chain uses TRBV5-1 with TRBJ2-7, with 12 bases identical to TRBD2. V lost 4 bases and J lost 0; bases outside the gene matches: 11. The CDR3 has 18 residues. Per the germline V gene, CDR1 is SGHRS and CDR2 is YFSETQ. CDR3 region: CASSVDGLAGQSSYEQYF. In DNA, the CDR3 is TGCGCCAGCAGCGTCGATGGACTAGCGGGACAAAGCTCCTACGAGCAGTACTTC.